This TCR beta chain originates from a study of blood T cell repertoires in COVID-19. Looking at the study overall: Nucleic acid was either cDNA or gDNA, and it came from T cells, B-cell-depleted T cells, or PBMCs.

This table comes from immunoSEQ multiplex PCR, and its TCRdb copy is limited to in-frame clones, with some not included. This sample has about 270,000 clones; 86% occur once, and the top ten carry about 8.6%. Germline CDR1 reads DFQATT; CDR2 reads SNEGSKA (reference sequence). The CDR3 spans 17 residues. V trimming: 3 bases; J trimming: 4 bases; junction bases outside the gene matches: 13. Sequencing was performed on peripheral blood. The chain uses TRBV20-1 and TRBJ2-3; 10 nucleotides match TRBD2. The receptor was derived from a man aged 40-55 years with active or convalescent COVID-19. The CDR3 DNA reads TGCAGTGCTAGTCTTCGGCTAGCGGGAGTTCATGCAGATACGCAGTATTTT. Translated, it gives CSASLRLAGVHADTQYF.